This is a list of T cell receptor beta chains from one sample in a study of T cell responses to AZD1222 COVID-19 vaccine. Here immunoSEQ multiplex PCR was the method, and the copy in TCRdb shows in-frame clones only, minus some. The sample records about 150,000 clones, about nine tenths being singletons. The sequencing here drew on peripheral blood, taken on day 0 of AZD1222 vaccination. The receptors come from an adult in good health. The CDR3 runs from the conserved cysteine through the conserved F or W.

v_call,j_call,cdr3_aa
TRBV6-5,TRBJ2-5,CASSMGQGISEDQYF
TRBV9,TRBJ2-5,CASSEGTSGMMTQYF
TRBV9,TRBJ2-1,CASSVVVAGAGNEQFF
TRBV19,TRBJ2-2,CASRRRAGTSGNTGELFF
TRBV12-3/TRBV12-4,TRBJ1-4,CASSLVEKLFF
TRBV29-1,TRBJ1-1,CSARQGGNTEAFF
TRBV6-2/TRBV6-3,TRBJ1-6,CASSQGTGRSPLHF
TRBV5-1,TRBJ2-1,CASSPHGTAAYNEQFF
TRBV6-2/TRBV6-3,TRBJ1-2,CASSQDFYGYTF
TRBV28,TRBJ2-7,CASSLMGGSTEQYF
TRBV7-9,TRBJ1-2,CASTLMGQGNYGYTF
TRBV13,TRBJ2-1,CASSPSGASSYNEQFF
TRBV29-1,TRBJ1-5,CSVLTGSVNQPQHF
TRBV30,TRBJ2-7,CAWSGETGRYEQYF
TRBV4-2,TRBJ1-2,CASSQDHRVEGYTF
TRBV5-1,TRBJ1-1,CASSLDPTVEAFF
TRBV21-1,TRBJ2-1,CASSKEVGSWRVANDEQFF
TRBV27,TRBJ2-5,CASSSLAGIETQYF
TRBV11-2,TRBJ2-5,CASSLGNLGDQETQYF
TRBV21-1,TRBJ1-5,CASSINQPQHF
TRBV27,TRBJ2-7,CASSPSGGGESMWQYF
TRBV6-5,TRBJ1-4,CASSYRRAEKLFF
TRBV27,TRBJ1-5,CASSPTDRANQPQHF
TRBV25-1,TRBJ1-1,CASSHPGKGGEAFF
TRBV5-1,TRBJ2-1,CASSLYLSGRNGNEQFF
TRBV7-2,TRBJ2-7,CASSLAGTGPYEQYF
TRBV6-5,TRBJ2-3,CASSSVRDTQYF
TRBV30,TRBJ1-6,CAWSRDRERAYNSPLHF
TRBV12-3/TRBV12-4,TRBJ2-3,CASLLADTDTQYF
TRBV29-1,TRBJ1-1,CSVHIEGAEAFF
TRBV29-1,TRBJ2-3,CSVIMSGGFTDTQYF
TRBV19,TRBJ2-5,CASSIDRGGPQETQYF
TRBV9,TRBJ1-2,CASSLGGLYGYTF
TRBV2,TRBJ2-5,CASSAQVQETQYF
TRBV5-1,TRBJ2-1,CASSSKNGNFNEQFF
TRBV2,TRBJ1-5,CASRGSGGGNQPQHF
TRBV28,TRBJ1-6,CASRLTIFSYNSPLHF
TRBV5-1,TRBJ2-5,CASSLEPLGGGFHRLMETQYF
TRBV7-3,TRBJ1-2,CASSYSYTF
TRBV5-5,TRBJ1-6,CASSLAVGAGSPLHF
TRBV6-5,TRBJ2-7,CASGTSGTYEQYF
TRBV19,TRBJ2-2,CASSIRSLRGGELFF
TRBV7-2,TRBJ2-2,CASSLGGGSSVTGELFF
TRBV28,TRBJ1-2,CASSLDTHYGYTF
TRBV5-1,TRBJ1-1,CASSPSIRRNTEAFF